Shown below are 19 T cell receptor beta chains from a single sample sequenced in a study of T cell changes during pregnancy in multiple sclerosis. Here immunoSEQ multiplex PCR was the method, and the copy in TCRdb shows in-frame clones only, minus some. The data show approximately 100,000 clones, approximately 94% seen once. Sequenced here: peripheral blood, sampled in the second trimester of pregnancy. Receptors originate from a female donor with multiple sclerosis, enrolled in a pregnancy study.

This chain joins TRBV7-9 and TRBJ1-2, with D unresolved. The CDR3 has 14 amino acids. Trimming left V 5 bases short and J 0 bases short, with 10 bases between. Germline CDR1 and CDR2: SEHNR and FQNEAQ (reference sequence). The CDR3 DNA sequence: TGTGCCAGCAGCCCCGAACTAGCTAACTATGGCTACACCTTC. It codes for CASSPELANYGYTF.

This chain links TRBV5-1 with TRBJ2-3; 7 bases match TRBD2. The trim removed 1 base at V and 4 bases at J, leaving 6 bases unmatched. The CDR3 loop spans 15 amino acids. CDR1 and CDR2 (germline): SGHRS, YFSETQ. DNA for the CDR3: TGCGCCAGCAGCTTGCCTCGCGGGAGTGCAGATACGCAGTATTTT. Translating it yields CASSLPRGSADTQYF.

CDR3 region: CASSQVQGDQPQHF. Here the CDR3 DNA reads TGCGCCAGCAGCCAAGTCCAGGGGGATCAGCCCCAGCATTTT. This rearrangement joins TRBV4-1 to TRBJ1-5; TRBD1 matches 7 bases. V shed 1 base, J shed 5 bases, and the junction held 2 bases outside the gene matches. CDR3 size: 14 residues. Per germline, CDR1 MGHRA and CDR2 YSYEKL.

V gene TRBV7-8 combines with J gene TRBJ2-7, with TRBD2 matching over 8 bases. Germline trimming cut 4 bases from V and 2 bases from J; bases unmatched to any gene: 4. The germline gives CDR1 SGHVS, CDR2 FQNEAQ. This CDR3 comprises 14 residues. The CDR3: CASSSSGSAYEQYF. Written as DNA, the CDR3 is TGTGCCAGCAGCTCAAGCGGGAGCGCCTACGAGCAGTACTTC.

The chain is built from TRBV5-8 and TRBJ1-5; TRBD1 aligns across 10 bases. The CDR3 consists of 17 residues. The V gene end was trimmed by 4 bases and the J gene end by 2 bases; junction bases not matched to a gene: 9. Germline CDR1 reads SGHTS; CDR2 reads YDEGEE. The CDR3 nucleotides read TGTGCCAGCAGCGTCATCTGGGACAGGGGTGGCAATCAGCCCCAGCATTTT. It is translated as CASSVIWDRGGNQPQHF.

This clone was found a few times. J is TRBJ1-6 and V is TRBV29-1, with D uncertain. There are 13 residues in the CDR3. Per germline, CDR1 SQVTM and CDR2 ANQGSEA. V was trimmed by 7 bases and J by 7 bases, leaving 14 bases between them. CDR3 sequence: CSGKWTGNSPLHF. The CDR3 DNA follows: TGCAGCGGTAAGTGGACTGGGAATTCACCCCTCCACTTT.

The chain joins TRBV5-5 to TRBJ2-5; the D gene is possibly TRBD1 (6 bases). The CDR3 length is 14 residues. Trimming removed 4 bases from V and 6 bases from J, with 16 bases in between. Per germline, CDR1 SGHKS and CDR2 YYEKEE (reference sequence). The CDR3 nucleotides read TGTGCCAGCAGCAGATCAGGGGAAACGCAGACCCAGTACTTC. Its translation: CASSRSGETQTQYF.

V usage is TRBV5-6 and J usage is TRBJ1-5, with unresolved D. Germline lookup yields CDR1 SGHDT and CDR2 YYEEEE. There are 16 residues in the CDR3. V was trimmed by 4 bases and J by 2 bases, leaving 16 bases between them. CDR3 protein: CASSRQRGDRNQPQHF. Here the CDR3 DNA reads TGTGCCAGCAGCCGCCAGCGGGGAGATCGCAATCAGCCCCAGCATTTT.

The chain employs TRBV10-3 and TRBJ1-1; 8 bases are shared with TRBD1. This CDR3 is built from 16 residues. V was pared by 3 bases and J by 3 bases, with 9 bases of the junction left unmatched. Germline V gene data show CDR1 as ENHRY and CDR2 as SYGVKD. The DNA for the CDR3 is TGTGCCATCAGTGATCAGGGCAGGGGGCTCGACACTGAAGCTTTCTTT. The encoded protein is CAISDQGRGLDTEAFF.

The chain is built from TRBV12-5 and TRBJ1-1, with TRBD1 matching over 9 bases. J gave up 5 bases and V 2 bases, and 6 bases lay outside the gene matches. The CDR3 has 15 amino acids. Germline CDR1 and CDR2: LGHNT and FRNRAP. The CDR3 DNA reads TGTGCTAGTGGTTTGTCCGCGACAGGGGGAACTGAAGCTTTCTTT. Protein sequence: CASGLSATGGTEAFF.

The chain links TRBV19 to TRBJ1-4; D gene ambiguous. This CDR3 has 14 residues. V was pared by 6 bases and J by 2 bases, with 10 bases between. The germline gives CDR1 LNHDA, CDR2 SQIVND (reference sequence). The CDR3 loop is CASSPTETNEKLFF. The DNA for the CDR3 is TGTGCCAGTAGCCCTACGGAGACTAATGAAAAACTGTTTTTT.

This chain's CDR3 is CASSPGDRGSTGELFF. The CDR3 DNA sequence: TGTGCCAGCAGCCCCGGGGACAGGGGGAGCACCGGGGAGCTGTTTTTT. This chain joins TRBV5-4 and TRBJ2-2; TRBD1 aligns across 11 bases. This CDR3 spans 16 amino acids. Germline values: CDR1 SGHNT, CDR2 YYREEE (reference sequence). Trimming removed 4 bases from V and 4 bases from J; junction bases left unmatched: 6.

The chain employs TRBV5-1 and TRBJ2-3, with 8 bases fitting TRBD2. The CDR3 covers 14 residues. V lost 7 bases to trimming and J lost 1 base; unmatched junction nucleotides: 5. CDR1 is SGHRS, CDR2 YFSETQ, per germline. The CDR3 DNA reads TGCGCCAGCCTGAGCGGGAGAGGCACAGATACGCAGTATTTT. It encodes CASLSGRGTDTQYF.

The table lists this clone with a count of one. CDR3 sequence reads: CASSPPGLAGGYEQYF. In nucleotides, the CDR3 is TGTGCCAGCAGCCCGCCGGGGCTAGCGGGAGGATACGAGCAGTACTTC. The rearrangement uses TRBV5-6 and TRBJ2-7; 11 bases are a match to TRBD2. The CDR3 is 16 residues long. V shed 4 bases, J shed 4 bases, and the junction held 10 bases outside the gene matches. Looked up from germline, CDR1 is SGHDT and CDR2 is YYEEEE.

In DNA form, the CDR3 reads TGTGCCAGCAGCCGGACTAGCGGGGGATCTCAAGAGACCCAGTACTTC. Translating gives CASSRTSGGSQETQYF. The J gene is TRBJ2-5, the V gene TRBV7-2; 13 bases line up with TRBD2. This CDR3 is 16 amino acids long. Germline values: CDR1 SGHTA, CDR2 FQGNSA. The ends lost 5 bases at V and 2 bases at J; junction bases unmatched: 5.

This chain joins TRBV28 and TRBJ2-7, with a tentative D call TRBD2 (6 bases). The CDR3 sequence is 14 residues long. Germline values: CDR1 MDHEN, CDR2 SYDVKM. The V end lost 7 bases, the J end lost 4 bases, and 17 bases lay between the germline ends. CDR3 coding DNA: TGTGCCAGCACATATGCGGGACTGAGATACGAGCAGTACTTC. It yields the protein CASTYAGLRYEQYF.

This sequence joins TRBV4-1 and TRBJ1-1; D is undetermined. Germline assignment: CDR1 MGHRA and CDR2 YSYEKL. Trimming removed 3 bases at V and 0 bases at J, with 14 bases between. The CDR3 consists of 16 residues. The CDR3 coding sequence is TGCGCCAGCAGCCAGGGGATAGCGGTAATGAACACTGAAGCTTTCTTT. It yields the protein CASSQGIAVMNTEAFF.

The V call is TRBV18, the J call TRBJ2-3; weak D call: TRBD1 (6 bases). This CDR3 has 14 residues. Germline CDR1 reads KGHSH; CDR2 reads LQKENI. V lost 3 bases and J 4 bases, leaving 11 bases between the germline ends. CDR3 DNA sequence: TGTGCCAGCTCACCCCCAGGGGCCCCAGATACGCAGTATTTT. Translation gives CASSPPGAPDTQYF.

The V and J genes are TRBV6-5 and TRBJ2-7, with TRBD1 identical over 10 bases. The CDR3 runs to 14 residues. The junction had 4 bases not matched to a gene; V was cut back by 5 bases and J by 3 bases. Germline V gene data show CDR1 as MNHEY and CDR2 as SVGAGI. The CDR3 nucleotides read TGTGCCAGCAGTACGGGACAGGGGATCTACGAGCAGTACTTC. Amino acid sequence: CASSTGQGIYEQYF.